This T cell receptor beta chain comes out of a study of T-cell memory formation after mild COVID-19. Points on this clonotype: The antigen is unknown.

This CDR3 is built from 18 residues. Germline V gene sequence: CDR1 DFQATT, CDR2 SNEGSKA (reference sequence). The germline V and J ends were trimmed by 2 bases and 0 bases, with 21 bases remaining between them. Notes on the study in general: Clones shrinking from day 15 to 85 showed even CD4/CD8 mixes; later expanders tilted CD4+. Mostly located in CM and EM were contracting CD4+ clones, with contracting CD8+ clones located in EMRA. The pre-infection memory compartment contained some responding clones, suggesting cross-reactive memory joined.

Libraries for TCRalpha and TCRbeta carried sample barcodes and unique molecular identifiers via 5'RACE. TCRdb used MiXCR to reprocess the 5' RACE reads, holding one entry per CDR3 protein. The table lists about 210,000 distinct CDR3 sequences, around 30% of them singletons, with about an eighth in the top ten. The chain uses TRBV20-1 and TRBJ2-3; perhaps TRBD1 as D (5 bases). The receptor was isolated from an adult woman who had mild COVID-19 (a few samples of this study predate the infection). Cell type and time point are not known. The specimen sequenced was PBMCs or a T cell subset sorted from them (not recorded which). CDR3 region: CSARSYSPGASSTDTQYF. DNA of the CDR3: TGCAGTGCTAGAAGCTACTCCCCTGGGGCGAGTAGCACAGATACGCAGTATTTT.